This T cell receptor beta chain was recorded in a study of blood T cell repertoires in COVID-19. Study-level background: Collection of acute and convalescent COVID-19 samples took place in the United States, Italy and Spain. Nucleic acid was either cDNA or gDNA, and it came from T cells, B-cell-depleted T cells, or PBMCs.

Trimming at V came to 9 bases and at J to 0 bases, leaving 9 bases not matched to a gene. The CDR3 runs 15 residues. CDR1 and CDR2 from the germline V gene are LNHDA and SQIVND (reference sequence). In the original workflow: Reference gene primer amplification yielded estimated nucleated cell counts. Using immunoSEQ multiplex PCR, the repertoire was profiled, and TCRdb retains in-frame clones only, with some absent. The DNA gave D and trimming, while V, J and clone size come from that table. The table lists some 460,000 clones, 75% to 90% of them singletons, with about 4.3% in the top ten. Source material: peripheral blood. V usage is TRBV19 and J usage is TRBJ2-7; 9 positions match TRBD1. The origin of this receptor is a woman younger than 45 with acute or convalescent COVID-19. In DNA, the CDR3 is TGTGCCAGCAGCCGGGACAGGGATTTCTCCTACGAGCAGTACTTC. The encoded protein is CASSRDRDFSYEQYF.